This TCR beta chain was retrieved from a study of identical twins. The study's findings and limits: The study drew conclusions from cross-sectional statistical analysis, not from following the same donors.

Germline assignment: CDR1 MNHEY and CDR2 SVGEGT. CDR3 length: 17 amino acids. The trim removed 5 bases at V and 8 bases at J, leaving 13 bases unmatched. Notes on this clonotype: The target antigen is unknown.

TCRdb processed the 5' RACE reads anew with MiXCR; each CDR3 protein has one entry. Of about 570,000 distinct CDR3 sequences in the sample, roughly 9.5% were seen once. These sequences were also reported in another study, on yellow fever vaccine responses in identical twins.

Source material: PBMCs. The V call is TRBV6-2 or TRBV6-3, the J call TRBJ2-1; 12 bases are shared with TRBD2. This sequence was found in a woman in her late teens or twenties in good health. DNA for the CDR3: TGTGCCAGCAGTCCCCGATCCGGGACTAGCGGGTTAGATGAGCAGTTCTTC. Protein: CASSPRSGTSGLDEQFF.